Presented here are 22 T cell receptor beta chains from one specimen sequenced in a study of blood T cells in healthy people across ages. Using a J-beta primer mix together with a sample-barcoded 5' primer, a second PCR was run for roughly 7 to 12 cycles. Using its own MiXCR run on the 5' RACE reads, TCRdb lists one record per CDR3 protein. The table has 950,000 to 1,200,000 distinct CDR3 sequences, around two fifths seen once. The sequenced sample was blood. Every receptor here comes from a man younger than 30 in good health.

The rearrangement links TRBV6-2 or TRBV6-3 to TRBJ1-5; 9 bases align to TRBD1. J gave up 3 bases and V 6 bases, and 9 bases lay outside the gene matches. Germline values: CDR1 MNHEY, CDR2 SVGEGT. This CDR3 spans 16 amino acids. In DNA, the CDR3 is TGTGCCAGCAGAACGAAGGGACAGGGCATCAATCAGCCCCAGCATTTT. This sequence encodes CASRTKGQGINQPQHF.

There are a few counts of this clonotype. The chain joins TRBV6-2 or TRBV6-3 to TRBJ2-1, with a tentative D call TRBD2 (6 bases). The CDR3 totals 17 residues. In germline, CDR1 is MNHEY, CDR2 SVGEGT. The ends were cut back, 4 bases at V and 4 bases at J, with 20 bases in the middle. The CDR3 is CASSSLSEGFVYNEQFF. CDR3 nucleotides: TGTGCCAGCAGTTCCCTTTCGGAGGGGTTCGTATACAATGAGCAGTTCTTC.

This clonotype has only a few counts. The gene calls are TRBV12-3 or TRBV12-4 and TRBJ2-1; TRBD2 matches 7 bases. The CDR3 extends over 14 amino acids. The trim removed 10 bases at V and 0 bases at J, leaving 6 bases unmatched. This CDR3 reads CATLGGGSYNEQFF. Here the CDR3 DNA reads TGTGCCACCTTGGGCGGGGGCTCCTACAATGAGCAGTTCTTC.

About this clonotype itself: A much larger clonotype is one base distant, so this may be a read error. J is TRBJ1-1 and V is TRBV12-3 or TRBV12-4; 8 bases fit TRBD1. CDR3 size: 12 residues. CDR3: CASSRQGTGAFF. In DNA form, the CDR3 reads TGTGCCAGCAGCCGACAGGGGACTGGAGCTTTCTTT.

This clonotype was seen only once. A junction end diverges from the germline sequence, so it may reflect a read error. This chain joins TRBV2 and TRBJ1-4; perhaps TRBD1 as D (6 bases). CDR3 size: 15 residues. Germline CDR1 reads SNHLY; CDR2 reads FYNNEI. The CDR3 DNA is TGCGCCAGCAGCCAGGTGGACAGACTTAATGAAAAACTGTTTTTT. As protein: CASSQVDRLNEKLFF. Based on the CDR3 plus reference TRBV2 and TRBJ1-4, the full variable domain is EPEVTQTPSHQVTQMGQEVILRCVPISNHLYFYWYRQILGQKVEFLVSFYNNEISEKSEIFDDQFSVERPDGSNFTLKIRSTKLEDSAMYFCASSQVDRLNEKLFFGSGTQLSVL.

This clonotype was observed a handful of times. The V call is TRBV11-2, the J call TRBJ2-2; 8 positions match TRBD1. Germline V gives CDR1 SGHAT, CDR2 FQNNGV. The ends lost 6 bases at V and 5 bases at J; junction bases unmatched: 8. There are 15 residues in the CDR3. Here the CDR3 DNA reads TGTGCCAGCAGACTTAACAGGGGGAGAACCGGGGAGCTGTTTTTT. Translating it yields CASRLNRGRTGELFF.

This clonotype appeared a few times. The gene calls are TRBV28 and TRBJ2-3; 7 positions agree with TRBD2. J gave up 4 bases and V 6 bases, and 19 bases lay outside the gene matches. This CDR3 is 18 amino acids long. The V gene's germline CDR1 is MDHEN and CDR2 SYDVKM. This CDR3 reads CASRAPYPGTTESDTQYF. DNA of the CDR3: TGTGCCAGCAGGGCCCCCTACCCCGGGACTACAGAGTCAGATACGCAGTATTTT. The full variable domain, completed using reference TRBV28 and TRBJ2-3, is DVKVTQSSRYLVKRTGEKVFLECVQDMDHENMFWYRQDPGLGLRLIYFSYDVKMKEKGDIPEGYSVSREKKERFSLILESASTNQTSMYLCASRAPYPGTTESDTQYFGPGTRLTVL.

This clonotype was counted a few times. The gene calls are TRBV20-1 and TRBJ1-2, with D tentatively TRBD1 (5 bases). Trimming shortened V by 0 bases and J by 5 bases, and 10 bases separated the two germline ends. This CDR3 contains 13 residues. Germline values: CDR1 DFQATT, CDR2 SNEGSKA (reference sequence). The CDR3 bases are TGCAGTGCTAGAGACAGGGCCCTTTATGGCTACACCTTC. This codes for CSARDRALYGYTF.

This clonotype occurred a few times. The chain combines TRBV7-2 with TRBJ2-1, with TRBD2 matching 8 bases. The CDR3 is 15 amino acids. Germline values: CDR1 SGHTA, CDR2 FQGNSA. J lost 2 bases, V lost 3 bases, and 3 bases had no gene match. The CDR3 here is CASSLELAAYNEQFF. CDR3 in DNA: TGTGCCAGCAGCTTGGAACTAGCGGCCTACAATGAGCAGTTCTTC. Full variable domain (remainder filled in from reference TRBV7-2 and TRBJ2-1): GAGVSQSPSNKVTEKGKDVELRCDPISGHTALYWYRQSLGQGLEFLIYFQGNSAPDKSGLPSDRFSAERTGGSVSTLTIQRTQQEDSAVYLCASSLELAAYNEQFFGPGTRLTVL.

The rearrangement joins TRBV7-2 to TRBJ1-1, with D possibly matching TRBD1 (5 bases). With 5 bases removed from V and 0 bases from J, the gap between germline ends came to 16 bases. Germline assignment: CDR1 SGHTA and CDR2 FQGNSA. This CDR3 spans 16 amino acids. The CDR3 region has the DNA TGTGCCAGCAGCATCGGGGGGGGTACCATGAACACTGAAGCTTTCTTT. Amino acid sequence: CASSIGGGTMNTEAFF.

This chain uses TRBV30 with TRBJ2-7, with 7 nucleotides matching TRBD1. CDR1 and CDR2 from the germline V gene are GTSNPN and SVGIG (reference sequence). This CDR3 is built from 14 residues. The V gene end was trimmed by 3 bases and the J gene end by 0 bases; junction bases not matched to a gene: 5. CDR3 coding DNA: TGTGCCTGGAGAGACAGGGCTCTCTCCTACGAGCAGTACTTC. Translated, it gives CAWRDRALSYEQYF.

The chain is built from TRBV4-3 and TRBJ2-7; D unclear. In germline, CDR1 is LGHNA, CDR2 YSLEER. V was shortened by 4 bases and J by 0 bases, with 10 bases between the two germline ends. This CDR3 region has 14 residues. The CDR3 DNA reads as TGCGCCAGCAGCCCCCGACTGATCTCCTACGAGCAGTACTTC. Its protein product is CASSPRLISYEQYF.

This chain joins TRBV5-5 and TRBJ1-2; 10 bases are shared with TRBD1. V dropped 0 bases and J dropped 2; count of bases not matched to a gene: 10. Germline lookup yields CDR1 SGHKS and CDR2 YYEKEE (reference sequence). This CDR3 has 18 amino acids. As DNA, the CDR3 is TGTGCCAGCAGCTTGGGTGTGGGACAGGGGACAAGAAACTATGGCTACACCTTC. It is translated as CASSLGVGQGTRNYGYTF.

This clonotype occurred a few times. The rearrangement joins TRBV12-3 or TRBV12-4 to TRBJ2-6; possibly TRBD1 for D (6 bases). The CDR3 totals 17 residues. Trimming removed 10 bases from V and 0 bases from J, with 19 bases in between. In DNA, the CDR3 is TGTGCCAAAAATTGGCAGGGGATACGCTCTGGGGCCAACGTCCTGACTTTC. Protein product: CAKNWQGIRSGANVLTF.

V is TRBV5-1 and J is TRBJ1-2; D is perhaps TRBD1 (6 bases). Trimming took 4 bases from V and 8 from J, leaving 21 bases between them. The CDR3 loop spans 15 amino acids. CDR1 SGHRS and CDR2 YFSETQ come from the germline V gene. The CDR3 DNA reads as TGCGCCAGCAGCGTACGTCCACAGGGCGGAGAAGGCTACACCTTC. Translation: CASSVRPQGGEGYTF. The full variable domain, completed using reference TRBV5-1 and TRBJ1-2, is KAGVTQTPRYLIKTRGQQVTLSCSPISGHRSVSWYQQTPGQGLQFLFEYFSETQRNKGNFPGRFSGRQFSNSRSEMNVSTLELGDSALYLCASSVRPQGGEGYTFGSGTRLTVV.

V usage is TRBV4-3 and J usage is TRBJ1-1; no firm D call. The CDR3 has 19 amino acids. Trimming took off 0 bases at V and 0 bases at J, with 20 bases between the two ends. CDR1 is LGHNA, CDR2 YSLEER, per germline. This chain's CDR3 is CASSQEIPLRQYMNTEAFF. DNA for the CDR3: TGCGCCAGCAGCCAAGAAATTCCCCTCCGGCAGTACATGAACACTGAAGCTTTCTTT.

This chain connects TRBV20-1 to TRBJ1-2; 8 bases match TRBD1. The CDR3 sequence is 14 residues long. CDR1 is DFQATT and CDR2 is SNEGSKA in the germline V gene (reference sequence). The J segment lost 1 base and the V segment lost 4 bases, leaving 5 bases of the junction unmatched. CDR3 protein: CSATQGQGNYGYTF. CDR3 bases: TGCAGTGCTACCCAAGGACAGGGTAACTATGGCTACACCTTC.

In nucleotides, the CDR3 is TGTGCCAGCAGCCAAAAGACATTCGGGGATAACAATGAGCAGTACTTC. This encodes CASSQKTFGDNNEQYF. The chain recombines TRBV4-2 with TRBJ2-1; tentative D call: TRBD2 (5 bases). Judging by the DNA end, TRBJ2-7 fits better; the J call may be wrong. Germline CDR1 LGHNA, CDR2 YNFKEQ. There are 16 residues in the CDR3.

V and J are TRBV7-9 and TRBJ1-2, with TRBD1 matching 7 bases. Germline CDR1 and CDR2: SEHNR and FQNEAQ (reference sequence). Unmatched junction bases numbered 5, after V lost 4 bases and J lost 3 bases. The CDR3 runs 14 residues. The CDR3 protein is CASSSPDRDYGYTF. CDR3 nucleotide sequence: TGTGCCAGCAGCTCACCAGACAGGGACTATGGCTACACCTTC.

This clonotype has a handful of counts. V usage is TRBV29-1 and J usage is TRBJ2-1, with D hard to call. The CDR3 has 12 residues. V was shortened by 2 bases and J by 3 bases, with 5 bases between the two germline ends. Germline CDR1 is SQVTM and CDR2 is ANQGSEA. Here the CDR3 reads CSVEIVYNEQFF. As DNA, the CDR3 is TGCAGCGTTGAAATAGTCTACAATGAGCAGTTCTTC.

In its sample, this clonotype was seen many times. V is TRBV7-9 and J is TRBJ1-4; D remains unclear. CDR3 length equals 13 residues. V dropped 5 bases and J dropped 14 bases, with 18 bases sitting between them. Germline loops: CDR1 SEHNR, CDR2 FQNEAQ (reference sequence). The CDR3 bases are TGTGCCAGCAGCCCCCCCGGCGGCAGTCAGCTGTTTTTT. Translating it yields CASSPPGGSQLFF.

The chain recombines TRBV20-1 with TRBJ1-1; possible D gene TRBD1, 6 bases. Trimming removed 6 bases from V and 1 base from J, with 15 bases in between. The CDR3 spans 14 residues. Germline CDR1 reads DFQATT; CDR2 reads SNEGSKA (reference sequence). CDR3 coding DNA: TGCAGTGCGGGGGACAAGAGGGGGAACACTGAAGCTTTCTTT. Its protein is CSAGDKRGNTEAFF.